The clone carrying this T cell receptor beta chain was recorded only once. This sample is part of a study of blood T cell repertoires in COVID-19. Study as a whole: Collection of acute and convalescent COVID-19 samples took place in the United States, Italy and Spain. T cells, B-cell-depleted T cells, or PBMCs supplied cDNA or gDNA.

In the source study's methods: Estimation of nucleated cell counts relied on the amplification of reference gene primers. TCRdb's copy holds only in-frame clones and misses some; the assay was immunoSEQ multiplex PCR. V, J and clone size are those of that table, while D and trimming were read from the DNA. The data show approximately 300,000 clones, 83% seen once. CDR1 is MNHEY, CDR2 SVGAGI, per germline. This CDR3 has 15 amino acids. Trimming pared 4 bases from V and 3 bases from J, leaving 15 bases between. Input material: peripheral blood. The receptor was isolated from a woman aged 45-60 years with acute or convalescent COVID-19. This chain links TRBV6-5 with TRBJ1-2, with D possibly TRBD1 on 6 matching bases. CDR3: CASSSRQGLDYGYTF. For the CDR3, the DNA is TGTGCCAGCAGTTCTAGGCAGGGGTTGGACTATGGCTACACCTTC.